This is a list of T cell receptor beta chains from one sample in a study of cytomegalovirus exposure and HLA in healthy donors. TCRdb keeps only in-frame clones here, not all; method: immunoSEQ multiplex PCR. The sample contains under 200,000 clones, about four fifths of which appear only once. Sample: PBMCs. These receptors all come from a man between 40 and 49 years old in good health and CMV-seropositive. Both conserved end residues are part of each CDR3. D genes are given only for firm matches. Some rows mark clone size as missing; the rest say once, few, many or name a class of expanded clone.

TRBD1 NA TRBJ2-7 TRBV7-9 CASSPWDRKQSYEQYF TGTGCCAGCAGCCCGTGGGACAGAAAACAGTCCTACGAGCAGTACTTC
TRBD2 once TRBJ2-3 TRBV6-1 CASSGLAGGFQTDTQYF TGTGCCAGCAGTGGACTAGCGGGGGGGTTTCAGACAGATACGCAGTATTTT
NA few TRBJ1-3 TRBV7-2 CASSIRNDYQYKYF TGTGCCAGCAGCATCCGGAACGACTACCAATACAAATATTTT
NA NA TRBJ2-5 TRBV15 CATSRDSQETQYF TGTGCCACCAGCAGAGATTCGCAAGAGACCCAGTACTTC
TRBD1 NA TRBJ1-5 TRBV6-1 CASSRDRGLPQPQHF TGTGCCAGCAGTAGGGACAGGGGATTGCCCCAGCCCCAGCATTTT
TRBD1 NA TRBJ1-6 TRBV27 CASSFSGTGGDSPLHF TGTGCCAGCAGTTTCTCCGGGACAGGGGGAGATTCACCCCTCCACTTT
TRBD1 NA TRBJ2-7 TRBV5-1 CASSPGTGAYEQYF TGCGCCAGCAGCCCCGGGACAGGGGCCTACGAGCAGTACTTC
TRBD1 NA TRBJ1-2 TRBV18 CASSPGQSYGYTF TGTGCCAGCTCACCGGGACAGTCCTATGGCTACACCTTC
NA few TRBJ2-7 TRBV6-5 CASRGRGEDYEQYF TGTGCCAGCAGAGGCAGGGGAGAGGACTACGAGCAGTACTTC
TRBD1 few TRBJ1-5 TRBV9 CASSPSGQGDQPQHF TGTGCCAGCAGCCCCTCAGGACAGGGAGATCAGCCCCAGCATTTT
TRBD2 few TRBJ2-1 TRBV12-5 CASGLGRLAGIYNEQFF TGTGCTAGTGGTTTGGGGCGACTAGCGGGGATCTACAATGAGCAGTTCTTC
NA NA TRBJ2-2 TRBV9 CASSVATGKPANTGELFF TGTGCCAGCAGCGTAGCTACGGGGAAGCCGGCAAACACCGGGGAGCTGTTTTTT
TRBD1 once TRBJ2-6 TRBV27 CASSPGQIAGANVLTF TGTGCCAGCAGTCCGGGACAGATAGCTGGGGCCAACGTCCTGACTTTC
NA NA TRBJ2-7 TRBV27 CASSLKIGLTYEQYF TGTGCCAGCAGTTTAAAGATCGGTCTGACCTACGAGCAGTACTTC
NA few TRBJ2-2 TRBV7-2 CASSPDRGITGELFF TGTGCCAGCAGCCCGGACCGGGGGATCACCGGGGAGCTGTTTTTT
NA NA TRBJ1-1 TRBV28 CASSRRGGTEAFF TGTGCCAGCAGTAGGCGGGGAGGGACTGAAGCTTTCTTT
TRBD1 NA TRBJ2-5 TRBV6-5 CASSPPGTGQETQYF TGTGCCAGCAGCCCTCCGGGGACAGGGCAAGAGACCCAGTACTTC
NA NA TRBJ2-3 TRBV4-1 CASSQALATDTQYF TGCGCCAGCAGCCAGGCATTAGCGACAGATACGCAGTATTTT
TRBD1 NA TRBJ1-2 TRBV6-1 CASSDPGQSYGYTF TGTGCCAGCAGCGATCCGGGACAGAGTTATGGCTACACCTTC
TRBD1 NA TRBJ1-2 TRBV2 CASTVGQGANGYTF TGTGCCAGCACCGTCGGACAGGGGGCAAATGGCTACACCTTC
NA NA TRBJ1-1 TRBV30 CAWSVQGNTEAFF TGTGCCTGGAGTGTTCAGGGAAACACTGAAGCTTTCTTT
TRBD2 NA TRBJ2-5 TRBV9 CASSVGGTSGSQVQYF TGTGCCAGCAGCGTAGGCGGGACTAGCGGGAGTCAAGTGCAGTACTTC
TRBD2 NA TRBJ2-5 TRBV15 CATSLLAGVFQETQYF TGTGCCACCAGTCTACTAGCGGGAGTTTTCCAAGAGACCCAGTACTTC
TRBD1 NA TRBJ2-2 TRBV11-2 CASSLGDRGGYRELFF TGTGCCAGCAGCTTAGGGGACAGGGGGGGTTACCGGGAGCTGTTTTTT
NA NA TRBJ2-1 TRBV7-2 CASSRDTSSYNEQFF TGTGCCAGCAGCCGGGACACCAGCTCCTACAATGAGCAGTTCTTC
TRBD1 NA TRBJ1-1 TRBV6-6 CASRGTGTYTEAFF TGTGCCAGCAGGGGGACAGGTACCTACACTGAAGCTTTCTTT
NA NA TRBJ1-4 TRBV7-8 CASSYYGAGFGLGSNEKLFF TGTGCCAGCAGCTATTACGGAGCCGGGTTTGGGTTGGGTTCGAATGAAAAACTGTTTTTT
TRBD2 NA TRBJ2-3 TRBV29-1 CSVKILAGIGDTQYF TGCAGCGTCAAGATACTAGCGGGAATAGGAGATACGCAGTATTTT
TRBD2 few TRBJ2-4 TRBV28 CASTLRGGKNIQYF TGTGCCAGCACCCTTCGCGGGGGCAAAAACATTCAGTACTTC
TRBD1 NA TRBJ2-3 TRBV4-1 CASSRTGATDTQYF TGCGCCAGCAGCCGGACAGGGGCCACAGATACGCAGTATTTT